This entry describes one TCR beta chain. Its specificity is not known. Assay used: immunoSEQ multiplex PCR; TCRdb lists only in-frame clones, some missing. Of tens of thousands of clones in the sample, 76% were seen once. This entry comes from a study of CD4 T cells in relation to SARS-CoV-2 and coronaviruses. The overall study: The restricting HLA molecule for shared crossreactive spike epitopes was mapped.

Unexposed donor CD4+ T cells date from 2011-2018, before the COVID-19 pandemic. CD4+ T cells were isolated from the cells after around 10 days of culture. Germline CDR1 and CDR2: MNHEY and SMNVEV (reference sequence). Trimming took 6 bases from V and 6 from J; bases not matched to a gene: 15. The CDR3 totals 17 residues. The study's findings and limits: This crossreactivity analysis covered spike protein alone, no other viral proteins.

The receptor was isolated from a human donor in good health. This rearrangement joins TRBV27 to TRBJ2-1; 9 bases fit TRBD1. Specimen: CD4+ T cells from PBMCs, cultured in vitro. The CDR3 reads CASRTSLDRGPPNEQFF. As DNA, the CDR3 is TGTGCCAGCAGGACCTCCCTGGACAGGGGCCCGCCCAATGAGCAGTTCTTC.